This paragraph covers one T cell receptor beta chain sequence. Its antigen is as yet unknown. This table comes from immunoSEQ multiplex PCR, and its TCRdb copy is limited to in-frame clones, with some not included. The table has some 150,000 clones, about 86% seen once. Germline CDR1 SGHTA, CDR2 FQGNSA. V lost 3 bases and J lost 0, with 12 bases in between. The CDR3 runs 15 residues. This entry comes from a study of cytomegalovirus exposure and HLA in healthy donors. Whole-study findings and limits: Despite most TCR sequences being rare, some public TCRs occurred in many donors. Accounts indicate the classifier identified cytomegalovirus status with strong specificity and sensitivity. The finding came from a later analysis; first-cohort TCR clusters tended to co-occur in the 110 or so validation repertoires.

Sequencing was done on a sample of PBMCs. The V and J genes are TRBV7-2 and TRBJ2-7; D is perhaps TRBD2 (6 bases). This TCR was sampled from a woman between 18 and 29 years old in good health and CMV-seropositive. CDR3: CASSFAGRSSYEQYF. The CDR3, as DNA: TGTGCCAGCAGCTTTGCGGGACGGAGCTCCTACGAGCAGTACTTC.